These 3 T cell receptor beta chains were all obtained from the same sample, sequenced in a study of cytomegalovirus exposure and HLA in healthy donors. Generated by immunoSEQ multiplex PCR, the TCRdb table keeps only in-frame clones and is missing some. The repertoire holds 250,000 to 350,000 clones, with 88% as singletons. Sample: PBMCs. Every receptor here comes from a man aged 25-45 years in good health and CMV-seronegative.

The chain couples TRBV29-1 to TRBJ1-1; 11 bases agree with TRBD1. This CDR3 comprises 14 residues. The trim removed 5 bases at V and 4 bases at J, leaving 6 bases unmatched. Germline loops: CDR1 SQVTM, CDR2 ANQGSEA. The DNA of the CDR3 is TGCAGCGTTCCACCGGGACAGGGGGGCACTGAAGCTTTCTTT. Translation: CSVPPGQGGTEAFF.

Here the CDR3 reads CASSVDRSNEKLFF. CDR3 nucleotides: TGTGCCAGCAGCGTCGACAGAAGTAATGAAAAACTGTTTTTT. The chain carries TRBV7-2 and TRBJ1-4; perhaps TRBD1 as D (5 bases). The germline CDR1 and CDR2 sequences are SGHTA and FQGNSA. CDR3 length: 14 residues. Trimming stripped 5 bases from V and 4 bases from J, with 11 bases between.

The genes are TRBV4-1 and TRBJ2-7; a possible D gene is TRBD2 (7 bases). This CDR3 has 15 amino acids. Germline loops: CDR1 MGHRA, CDR2 YSYEKL. Deletions cut 2 bases from V and 5 bases from J, with 16 bases between. The chain's CDR3 is CASSQYVGGPDEQYF. CDR3 in DNA: TGCGCCAGCAGCCAATACGTGGGGGGGCCAGACGAGCAGTACTTC.